The T cell receptor beta chain under discussion was sequenced for a study of T cell responses to AZD1222 COVID-19 vaccine. Findings and limits, study-wide: Spike regions recognized by vaccine-associated CD4 TCRs spanned the protein, led by 160-218 and 743-854.

Trimming took 2 bases from V and 1 from J, leaving 13 bases between them. This CDR3 is 16 amino acids long. Germline loops: CDR1 SGHDT, CDR2 YYEEEE. Repertoires were generated with immunoSEQ multiplex PCR, while TCRdb's copy carries only in-frame clones and drops some. Among tens of thousands of clones listed, approximately 88% were seen once. In regard to this clone: What it binds is not known.

The material was peripheral blood, obtained 28 days after the second AZD1222 dose. The clonotype originates from an adult who received the AZD1222 COVID-19 vaccine. The chain uses TRBV5-6 and TRBJ2-1; either TRBD1 or TRBD2 may supply D (5 bases each). CDR3 region: CASSLRGPTSYNEQFF. CDR3 in DNA: TGTGCCAGCAGCTTACGGGGCCCCACATCCTACAATGAGCAGTTCTTC.